A single sample gave rise to the 31 T cell receptor beta chains below, sequenced in a study of blood T cell repertoires in COVID-19. Produced via immunoSEQ multiplex PCR; TCRdb's table is partial and in-frame only. The profile shows fewer than 600,000 clones, approximately 88% of them singletons. The specimen was PBMCs or T cells enriched from blood (not recorded which). These receptors all stem from a woman aged 40 to 55 who had recovered from COVID-19.

This rearrangement joins TRBV5-4 to TRBJ1-2, with a weak D call TRBD1 (6 bases). Germline V gives CDR1 SGHNT, CDR2 YYREEE (reference sequence). Trimming took 4 bases from V and 7 from J, leaving 23 bases between them. The CDR3 contains 16 residues. In DNA form, the CDR3 reads TGTGCCAGCAGCCGGCGGGCGACGGCAGGGGAGAGTGGCTACACCTTC. This codes for CASSRRATAGESGYTF. Using reference TRBV5-4 and TRBJ1-2 for the parts outside the CDR3, the full variable domain is ETGVTQSPTHLIKTRGQQVTLRCSSQSGHNTVSWYQQALGQGPQFIFQYYREEENGRGNFPPRFSGLQFPNYSSELNVNALELDDSALYLCASSRRATAGESGYTFGSGTRLTVV.

V and J are TRBV25-1 and TRBJ2-1; maybe TRBD1 (5 bases). The CDR3 loop spans 13 amino acids. Per the germline V gene, CDR1 is MGHDK and CDR2 is SYGVNS. Trimming removed 4 bases at V and 4 bases at J, with 8 bases between. Here the CDR3 reads CASSVTGYNEQFF. In nucleotides, the CDR3 is TGTGCCAGCAGTGTTACAGGTTACAATGAGCAGTTCTTC.

The V and J genes are TRBV15 and TRBJ2-1; D remains ambiguous. The CDR3 length is 12 residues. V was clipped by 0 bases and J by 9 bases, with 6 bases between them. Germline V gene lookup returns CDR1 LNHNV and CDR2 YYDKDF (reference sequence). CDR3 bases: TGTGCCACCAGCAGAGAGGTCGGTGAGCAGTTCTTC. This sequence encodes CATSREVGEQFF.

V and J are TRBV29-1 and TRBJ1-2; D not certain. Germline V gives CDR1 SQVTM, CDR2 ANQGSEA. V dropped 5 bases and J dropped 4 bases, with 20 bases sitting between them. The CDR3 extends over 15 amino acids. CDR3 region: CSVPSDRDPTYGYTF. The CDR3, as DNA: TGCAGCGTTCCCTCCGACCGGGATCCTACCTATGGCTACACCTTC.

The CDR3 nucleotides are TGCAGTGCTAGAGGAGGGCGCGGCTACACCTTC. This translates into CSARGGRGYTF. V is TRBV20-1 and J is TRBJ1-2, with unresolved D. V lost 1 base to trimming and J lost 8 bases, with 8 bases between them. This CDR3 contains 11 residues. The germline V gene encodes CDR1 DFQATT and CDR2 SNEGSKA (reference sequence).

The genes are TRBV7-6 and TRBJ2-7, with 9 bases aligning to TRBD1. J gave up 5 bases and V 4 bases, and 9 bases lay outside the gene matches. This CDR3 is built from 15 residues. Germline V lookup: CDR1 SGHVS, CDR2 FNYEAQ. CDR3 loop: CASSWPGQGTDEQYF. CDR3 bases: TGTGCCAGCAGCTGGCCCGGACAGGGGACCGACGAGCAGTACTTC.

The V gene is TRBV19, the J gene TRBJ1-2, with a weak D call TRBD1 (5 bases). This CDR3 is 14 amino acids long. V was cut by 6 bases and J by 11 bases, with 22 bases left in between. CDR1 is LNHDA, CDR2 SQIVND, per germline (reference sequence). CDR3 region: CASRPQQVENRYTF. The CDR3 region has the DNA TGTGCCAGTAGGCCCCAACAGGTCGAAAATCGGTACACCTTC.

The chain is built from TRBV6-2 or TRBV6-3 and TRBJ2-7; TRBD1 aligns across 7 bases. Trimming at V came to 5 bases and at J to 0 bases, leaving 1 base not matched to a gene. The CDR3 is made up of 13 amino acids. Germline values: CDR1 MNHEY, CDR2 SVGEGT. As DNA, the CDR3 is TGTGCCAGCAGTCGACAGGGCTCCTACGAGCAGTACTTC. Translating it yields CASSRQGSYEQYF.

This sequence joins TRBV28 and TRBJ1-5, with TRBD1 as a possible D gene (6 bases). The V and J ends lost 3 bases and 1 base respectively, with 13 bases between them. The length of the CDR3 is 16 residues. Per germline, CDR1 MDHEN and CDR2 SYDVKM. In nucleotides, the CDR3 is TGTGCCAGCAGTTTGTTGGCGGGGGCCAGCAATCAGCCCCAGCATTTT. As protein: CASSLLAGASNQPQHF. The whole variable domain, remainder taken from reference TRBV28 and TRBJ1-5, is DVKVTQSSRYLVKRTGEKVFLECVQDMDHENMFWYRQDPGLGLRLIYFSYDVKMKEKGDIPEGYSVSREKKERFSLILESASTNQTSMYLCASSLLAGASNQPQHFGDGTRLSIL.

The V and J genes are TRBV11-3 and TRBJ2-1, with D perhaps matching TRBD2 (5 bases). The length of the CDR3 is 16 residues. Looked up from germline, CDR1 is SGHNT and CDR2 is YENEEA. V lost 3 bases and J lost 0, with 12 bases in between. CDR3 residues: CASSLDSARSYNEQFF. The CDR3 coding sequence is TGTGCCAGCAGCTTGGATAGCGCCCGCTCCTACAATGAGCAGTTCTTC.

V usage is TRBV6-1 and J usage is TRBJ1-2; unclear D gene. V lost 0 bases and J 2 bases, leaving 4 bases between the germline ends. Per the germline V gene, CDR1 is MNHNS and CDR2 is SASEGT. CDR3 length: 13 amino acids. CDR3 coding DNA: TGTGCCAGCAGTGAAGCGCGAAACTATGGCTACACCTTC. It yields the protein CASSEARNYGYTF.

The rearrangement links TRBV2 to TRBJ2-2; the match to TRBD2 covers 9 bases. The V segment lost 6 bases and the J segment 6 bases; nucleotides outside the gene matches: 8. Germline CDR1 reads SNHLY; CDR2 reads FYNNEI. This CDR3 has 15 residues. This CDR3 reads CASSLGASGAGELFF. As DNA, the CDR3 is TGTGCCAGCAGCCTTGGGGCTAGCGGGGCCGGGGAGCTGTTTTTT.

This clone was seen just once. The chain links TRBV2 to TRBJ2-7; 7 bases are a match to TRBD1. Trimming cost V 2 bases and J 3 bases; bases outside gene matches: 4. The length of the CDR3 is 14 residues. The germline V gene has CDR1 SNHLY and CDR2 FYNNEI. CDR3 sequence: CASSEYRQGYEQYF. CDR3 in DNA: TGTGCCAGCAGTGAATACCGACAGGGCTACGAGCAGTACTTC.

CDR3 coding DNA: TGTGCCACCAGCAGCCCTCAGTCTGTTGGGACTAGCAGCAATGAGCAGTTCTTC. Translation gives CATSSPQSVGTSSNEQFF. The chain has TRBV15 and TRBJ2-1; 9 bases agree with TRBD2. The V gene end was trimmed by 3 bases and the J gene end by 6 bases; junction bases not matched to a gene: 15. Germline CDR1 LNHNV, CDR2 YYDKDF (reference sequence). This CDR3 region has 18 residues.

The chain carries TRBV21-1 and TRBJ2-1; TRBD1 is the table's D call, not checked against the DNA. TRBV21-1 is a recognized pseudogene. CDR3 length: 18 amino acids. In DNA form, the CDR3 reads TGTGCCAGCAGCAAAGAGCAATTTACAGGAGTCAAGTACAATGAGCAGTTCTTC. Protein sequence: CASSKEQFTGVKYNEQFF.

V and J are TRBV5-8 and TRBJ1-5, with D unclear. Germline V CDR1 and CDR2: SGHTS, YDEGEE. This CDR3 contains 14 residues. Between the trimmed V and J ends, which lost 1 base and 3 bases, there was a span of 8 bases. This chain's CDR3 is CASSLRANNQPQHF. The CDR3 DNA is TGTGCCAGCAGCTTGCGAGCAAACAATCAGCCCCAGCATTTT.

CDR3 sequence: CASRNSGGWFF. The CDR3 bases are TGTGCCAGCAGGAACTCAGGGGGCTGGTTTTTT. The V call is TRBV5-5, the J call TRBJ1-4, with 8 bases fitting TRBD1. The CDR3 loop spans 11 amino acids. Germline V lookup: CDR1 SGHKS, CDR2 YYEKEE (reference sequence). J lost 16 bases, V lost 5 bases, and 7 bases had no gene match.

The chain is built from TRBV30 and TRBJ1-6; perhaps TRBD1 as D (5 bases). The CDR3 sequence is 17 residues long. Germline-derived CDR1 and CDR2 are GTSNPN and SVGIG (reference sequence). Trimming shortened V by 3 bases and J by 10 bases, and 25 bases separated the two germline ends. CDR3: CAWSGPVGGWLLSPLHF. CDR3 nucleotides: TGTGCCTGGAGCGGGCCGGTGGGGGGGTGGCTTTTATCACCCCTCCACTTT.

The chain uses TRBV10-3 and TRBJ1-2; no clear D gene. Trimming removed 2 bases from V and 8 bases from J, with 18 bases in between. Germline CDR1 and CDR2: ENHRY and SYGVKD. The CDR3 consists of 15 residues. The CDR3 region is CAISEAGRLGSGYTF. The CDR3 coding sequence is TGTGCCATCAGTGAGGCGGGCAGATTAGGCTCAGGCTACACCTTC.

The rearrangement joins TRBV24-1 to TRBJ2-5; 8 nucleotides line up with TRBD2. CDR3 length: 17 residues. CDR1 and CDR2 (germline): KGHDR, SFDVKD. V shed 3 bases, J shed 3 bases, and the junction held 11 bases outside the gene matches. The CDR3 region is CATSDRNSPGGEETQYF. As DNA, the CDR3 is TGTGCCACCAGTGATCGAAACAGTCCCGGGGGGGAAGAGACCCAGTACTTC.

This chain joins TRBV19 and TRBJ2-7; D is possibly TRBD2 (5 bases). Germline lookup yields CDR1 LNHDA and CDR2 SQIVND (reference sequence). This CDR3 is built from 12 residues. V shed 3 bases and J shed 6 bases, with 9 bases lying between them. The CDR3 here is CASSIRGSEQYF. The CDR3 bases are TGTGCCAGTAGTATTAGAGGGTCCGAGCAGTACTTC.

The CDR3 DNA sequence: TGTGCCAGTAGTACCTCCGGGACTAGCGCCCTTCCTCGCTACAATGAGCAGTTCTTC. This encodes CASSTSGTSALPRYNEQFF. V gene TRBV19 combines with J gene TRBJ2-1, with 10 positions matching TRBD2. This CDR3 has 19 residues. V dropped 4 bases and J dropped 3; count of bases not matched to a gene: 15. Germline lookup yields CDR1 LNHDA and CDR2 SQIVND (reference sequence).

The rearrangement uses TRBV28 and TRBJ1-2, with no clear D. V dropped 5 bases and J dropped 5 bases, with 9 bases sitting between them. In germline, CDR1 is MDHEN, CDR2 SYDVKM. CDR3 length: 12 amino acids. The CDR3 sequence is CASSSRVYGYTF. DNA for the CDR3: TGTGCCAGCAGTAGTAGAGTATATGGCTACACCTTC.

This clone was seen once. This sequence joins TRBV28 and TRBJ1-1; TRBD1 is a possible D gene (5 bases). Trimming took off 6 bases at V and 0 bases at J, with 14 bases between the two ends. Germline V gene sequence: CDR1 MDHEN, CDR2 SYDVKM. CDR3 size: 15 residues. In DNA, the CDR3 is TGTGCCAGCAGCCCCCCGGGGGGTATGAACACTGAAGCTTTCTTT. It translates to CASSPPGGMNTEAFF.

The rearrangement uses TRBV4-3 and TRBJ2-7, with 8 bases lining up with TRBD1. Germline loops: CDR1 LGHNA, CDR2 YSLEER. The CDR3 covers 17 residues. Losses at the gene ends were 0 bases for V and 4 bases for J; bases not matched to a gene: 11. CDR3 sequence reads: CASSQDAGGWTPYEQYF. DNA of the CDR3: TGCGCCAGCAGCCAAGACGCAGGGGGCTGGACCCCTTACGAGCAGTACTTC.

The rearrangement links TRBV5-1 to TRBJ1-5; D is perhaps TRBD1 (5 bases). The CDR3 covers 17 residues. Trimming took off 2 bases at V and 1 base at J, with 16 bases between the two ends. CDR1 and CDR2 from the germline V gene are SGHRS and YFSETQ. The CDR3 DNA follows: TGCGCCAGCAGCTTAATCCCCGGGACTGCGAGCAATCAGCCCCAGCATTTT. Its translation is CASSLIPGTASNQPQHF.

The J gene is TRBJ1-5, the V gene TRBV10-1; D gene unclear. Trimming removed 6 bases at V and 0 bases at J, with 15 bases between. The CDR3 runs to 16 residues. The V gene's germline CDR1 is WNHNN and CDR2 SYGVQD (reference sequence). The CDR3 is CASRWRDQHSNQPQHF. Here the CDR3 DNA reads TGCGCCAGCAGATGGAGGGATCAGCATAGCAATCAGCCCCAGCATTTT.

The chain links TRBV12-5 to TRBJ2-1, with 9 nucleotides matching TRBD2. CDR3 length: 15 residues. The germline gives CDR1 LGHNT, CDR2 FRNRAP. V dropped 6 bases and J dropped 8; count of bases not matched to a gene: 11. This CDR3 reads CASGSSSGSGDEQFF. CDR3 nucleotide sequence: TGTGCTAGTGGCAGTAGTAGCGGGAGTGGGGATGAGCAGTTCTTC.

J is TRBJ2-7 and V is TRBV7-9, with D unclear. Germline V gene sequence: CDR1 SEHNR, CDR2 FQNEAQ (reference sequence). With 3 bases removed from V and 5 bases from J, the gap between germline ends came to 8 bases. This CDR3 comprises 12 residues. Written as DNA, the CDR3 is TGTGCCAGCAGCTTCGCGGCGGACGAGCAGTACTTC. Protein product: CASSFAADEQYF.

This clone has only a few counts. The junction departs from germline at one end; a sequencing error may be responsible. V is TRBV6-5 and J is TRBJ2-1; 8 bases agree with TRBD2. The CDR3 loop spans 14 amino acids. From germline, CDR1 is MNHEY and CDR2 SVGAGI. CDR3 sequence: CASSNSLTSEKRFF. CDR3 coding DNA: TGTGCCAGCAGTAACTCGCTGACTAGCGAGAAGCGGTTCTTC.

The chain links TRBV5-1 to TRBJ2-1, with 7 bases matching TRBD1. Losses at the gene ends were 4 bases for V and 7 bases for J; bases not matched to a gene: 8. Germline V gene lookup returns CDR1 SGHRS and CDR2 YFSETQ. The length of the CDR3 is 14 residues. CDR3 loop: CASSRGQTGNEQFF. CDR3 bases: TGCGCCAGCAGCCGTGGGCAGACAGGGAATGAGCAGTTCTTC.